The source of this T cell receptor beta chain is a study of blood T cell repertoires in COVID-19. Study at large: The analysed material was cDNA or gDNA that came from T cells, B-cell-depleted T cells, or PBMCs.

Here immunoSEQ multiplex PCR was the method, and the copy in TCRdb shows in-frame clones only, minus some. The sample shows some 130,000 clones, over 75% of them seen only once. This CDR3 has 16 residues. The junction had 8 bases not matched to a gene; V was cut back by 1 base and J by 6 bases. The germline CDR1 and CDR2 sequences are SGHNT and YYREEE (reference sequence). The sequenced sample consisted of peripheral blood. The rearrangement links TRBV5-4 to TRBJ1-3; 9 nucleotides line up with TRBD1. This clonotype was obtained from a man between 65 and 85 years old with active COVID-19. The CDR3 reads CASSLSGGQGENTIYF. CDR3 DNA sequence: TGTGCCAGCAGCTTGAGTGGGGGACAGGGAGAAAACACCATATATTTT.